This T cell receptor (beta chain) was sequenced during a study of early T cells in non-severe SARS-CoV-2 infection. cDNA molecules, individually, were tagged with unique molecular identifiers. TCRdb itself ran the 5' RACE reads through MiXCR, one entry per CDR3 protein. The sample lists about 40,000 distinct CDR3 sequences; around 4.5% were seen once. Findings and limits, study-wide: The matching step, a VDJdb search, favored anti-spike CD8 responses and missed private and CD4 specificities.

Many counts were recorded for this clonotype. Its antigen is not identified. The V gene's germline CDR1 is ENHRY and CDR2 SYGVKD. With 0 bases removed from V and 3 bases from J, the gap between germline ends came to 4 bases. The CDR3 is 13 amino acids. The sample comprised whole blood. The chain combines TRBV10-3 with TRBJ2-3; no reliable D call. This sequence was found in an adult who was a healthcare worker with PCR-confirmed SARS-CoV-2 infection or an uninfected control (not recorded which). This CDR3 reads CAISESTTDTQYF. Written as DNA, the CDR3 is TGTGCCATCAGTGAGTCGACTACAGATACGCAGTATTTT.